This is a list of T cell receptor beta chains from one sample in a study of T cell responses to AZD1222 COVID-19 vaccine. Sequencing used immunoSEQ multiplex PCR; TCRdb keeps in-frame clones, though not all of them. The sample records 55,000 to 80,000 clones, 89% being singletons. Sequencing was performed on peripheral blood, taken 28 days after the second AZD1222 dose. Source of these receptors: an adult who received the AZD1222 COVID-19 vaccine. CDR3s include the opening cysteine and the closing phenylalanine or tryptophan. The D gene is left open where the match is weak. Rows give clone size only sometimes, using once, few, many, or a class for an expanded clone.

TGCGCCAGCAGCCAAGAGGGAGGAATAGATACGCAGTATTTT	CASSQEGGIDTQYF	TRBV4-1	TRBJ2-3	NA	NA
TGTGCCAGCAGTGATTGGCAGGGGAGAGAGACCCAGTACTTC	CASSDWQGRETQYF	TRBV6-1	TRBJ2-5	NA	NA
TGTGCCAGTAAGTTAGCGGGGAGCTCCTACGAGCAGTACTTC	CASKLAGSSYEQYF	TRBV19	TRBJ2-7	TRBD2	NA
TGCGCCAGCAGCTTAGCCAAGACAGGGAAAGAGACCCAGTACTTC	CASSLAKTGKETQYF	TRBV5-1	TRBJ2-5	TRBD1	NA
TGTGCCAGCAGCTCTGCGGGACCTGAGACCCAGTACTTC	CASSSAGPETQYF	TRBV5-6	TRBJ2-5	NA	NA
TGCGCCAGCAGGTTACAAGAGGGGAACACTGAAGCTTTCTTT	CASRLQEGNTEAFF	TRBV5-1	TRBJ1-1	NA	NA
TGCGCCAGCAGCCAACCAAGGGCCAAGGTAAAAGAGACCCAGTACTTC	CASSQPRAKVKETQYF	TRBV4-1	TRBJ2-5	NA	NA
TGTGCCAGCAGTTTTATGGACAGAGCTGATAATTCACCCCTCCACTTT	CASSFMDRADNSPLHF	TRBV2	TRBJ1-6	NA	NA
TGTGCCAGCTCACCCCAGGGAAATGACGAGCAGTACTTC	CASSPQGNDEQYF	TRBV18	TRBJ2-7	NA	NA
TGTGCCAGCAGTTTATCAGGGGAGAACACTGAAGCTTTCTTT	CASSLSGENTEAFF	TRBV28	TRBJ1-1	NA	NA
TGTGCCAGCAGCTCCTCGGGACTTTACCCCCTCCACTTT	CASSSSGLYPLHF	TRBV13	TRBJ1-6	NA	few
TGCGCCAGCACCGAATTACCTGGGACAGGGCTGTATGGCTACACCTTC	CASTELPGTGLYGYTF	TRBV5-1	TRBJ1-2	TRBD1	NA
TGTGCCAGCAGCCAAGGGACAGAGGCCGGAGCTTTCTTT	CASSQGTEAGAFF	TRBV3-1/TRBV3-2	TRBJ1-1	NA	NA
TGTGCCAGCAGCTTAACTAGGGACACCGGGGAGCTGTTTTTT	CASSLTRDTGELFF	TRBV7-9	TRBJ2-2	NA	NA
TGTGCCAGCAGCGCCCCCACGAACACCGGGGAGCTGTTTTTT	CASSAPTNTGELFF	TRBV6-5	TRBJ2-2	NA	NA
TGTGCCACCGCCGCCACAGGGAGCAATTCACCCCTCCACTTT	CATAATGSNSPLHF	TRBV15	TRBJ1-6	NA	NA
TGTGCCAGCAGATTTAGCGTGAGCTCCTACGAGCAGTACTTC	CASRFSVSSYEQYF	TRBV6-5	TRBJ2-7	NA	NA
TGTGCCACCCCCTTTCCCCCCTATGGCTACACCTTC	CATPFPPYGYTF	TRBV24-1	TRBJ1-2	NA	NA
TGCGCCAGCAGCTCTGAGAGGGAGACAGATACGCAGTATTTT	CASSSERETDTQYF	TRBV5-1	TRBJ2-3	NA	NA
TGTGCCAGCAGCCCCCAAGACTATGGCTACACCTTC	CASSPQDYGYTF	TRBV12-3/TRBV12-4	TRBJ1-2	NA	few
TGTGCCAGCAGCTTTGGGACACCGAACACTGAAGCTTTCTTT	CASSFGTPNTEAFF	TRBV7-9	TRBJ1-1	NA	once
TGTGCCAGCAGCCAAGCGCGCGGTACCTACGAGCAGTACTTC	CASSQARGTYEQYF	TRBV4-2	TRBJ2-7	NA	NA
TGTGCCAGCAGCTTAGGGAGGTTATCTGATTCACCCCTCCACTTT	CASSLGRLSDSPLHF	TRBV11-2	TRBJ1-6	NA	large
TGTGCCAGCAGCGGGTGGGGGTTAAGCAATCAGCCCCAGCATTTT	CASSGWGLSNQPQHF	TRBV28	TRBJ1-5	NA	NA
TGTGCCAGCGGGACTAGCAGCGCAGATACGCAGTATTTT	CASGTSSADTQYF	TRBV7-9	TRBJ2-3	TRBD2	NA
TGTGCCAGCAGCTTGCTGGGACAGGGCTACGAGCAGTACTTC	CASSLLGQGYEQYF	TRBV5-5	TRBJ2-7	TRBD1	NA
TGTGCCAGCAGCCCTCGAGGCCTAGCGGGAGGGAGCTCCTACAATGAGCAGTTCTTC	CASSPRGLAGGSSYNEQFF	TRBV9	TRBJ2-1	TRBD2	NA
TGTGCCAGCAGCCTGCCCGGGAGAGGCTACACCTTC	CASSLPGRGYTF	TRBV5-6	TRBJ1-2	NA	NA
TGTGCCAGCAGCGGTCCCAGCGGGAGGTCAGGTATCTCCTACAATGAGCAGTTCTTC	CASSGPSGRSGISYNEQFF	TRBV11-3	TRBJ2-1	TRBD2	NA
TGTGCCAGCAGCGTAGCCAGGTTCCCTGGAAACACCATATATTTT	CASSVARFPGNTIYF	TRBV9	TRBJ1-3	NA	NA
TGTGCCTGGAGTCCGACCTTTCATACGCAGTATTTT	CAWSPTFHTQYF	TRBV30	TRBJ2-3	NA	NA
TGTGCCAGTAGCTTGACAGGCCGAGGCTACACCTTC	CASSLTGRGYTF	TRBV19	TRBJ1-2	NA	NA
TGTGCCAGCAGTGCAAAACTAGCGGGAGGCCCCGGGGAGCTGTTTTTT	CASSAKLAGGPGELFF	TRBV2	TRBJ2-2	TRBD2	NA
TGTGCCAGCAGCCCCAGACAGGGAGGGACCGGGGAGCTGTTTTTT	CASSPRQGGTGELFF	TRBV5-4	TRBJ2-2	NA	once
TGCGCCAGCAGCTCCGGGATTGCGGGGCTAAGCACAGATACGCAGTATTTT	CASSSGIAGLSTDTQYF	TRBV5-1	TRBJ2-3	NA	NA
TGTGCCAGCAGACCGGACATCTCTGGAAACACCATATATTTT	CASRPDISGNTIYF	TRBV5-4	TRBJ1-3	NA	NA
TGTGCCAGCAGCCCCAGCAGAGCGGGAGTTTACAATGAGCAGTTCTTC	CASSPSRAGVYNEQFF	TRBV9	TRBJ2-1	TRBD2	NA
TGTGCCAGCTCCCCGACACCCTCCTACGAGCAGTACTTC	CASSPTPSYEQYF	TRBV18	TRBJ2-7	NA	NA
TGTGCCAGTAGCCCGCGGGAGGCCGGGGAGCTGTTTTTT	CASSPREAGELFF	TRBV19	TRBJ2-2	TRBD2	NA
TGTGCCAGCCGGGGGGAAACTGAAGCTTTCTTT	CASRGETEAFF	TRBV6-5	TRBJ1-1	NA	NA
TGTGCCAGCAGCTTAAGAGTGAGCAATCAGCCCCAGCATTTT	CASSLRVSNQPQHF	TRBV7-2	TRBJ1-5	NA	NA
TGTGCCAGCAGCTGGACACGGGGCCCCTACAATGAGCAGTTCTTC	CASSWTRGPYNEQFF	TRBV7-3	TRBJ2-1	NA	NA